The clone carrying this T cell receptor (beta chain) has a count of ten or more. The germline V and J ends were trimmed by 4 bases and 1 base, with 7 bases remaining between them. The CDR3 has 14 amino acids. Germline CDR1 reads MNHEY; CDR2 reads SMNVEV (reference sequence). This sample was taken from a study of T cells in Graves' hyperthyroidism and ophthalmopathy. The CDR3 regions of TCR beta were amplified from RNA transcripts. First-round RT-PCR targeting the TCR CDR3 was performed with the HTBI primer set. A single record per CDR3 protein comes from TCRdb applying MiXCR to the multiplex PCR reads. The sample lists over 300,000 distinct CDR3 sequences; 11% to 15% were seen once.

The source of this sequence is a woman aged 60-75 years with Graves' hyperthyroidism. The sequenced sample was blood. The chain uses TRBV27 and TRBJ1-4; D possibly corresponds to TRBD1 (5 bases). The CDR3 region is CASSWGLTNEKLFF. The CDR3 bases are TGTGCCAGCAGTTGGGGGTTAACTAATGAAAAACTGTTTTTT.